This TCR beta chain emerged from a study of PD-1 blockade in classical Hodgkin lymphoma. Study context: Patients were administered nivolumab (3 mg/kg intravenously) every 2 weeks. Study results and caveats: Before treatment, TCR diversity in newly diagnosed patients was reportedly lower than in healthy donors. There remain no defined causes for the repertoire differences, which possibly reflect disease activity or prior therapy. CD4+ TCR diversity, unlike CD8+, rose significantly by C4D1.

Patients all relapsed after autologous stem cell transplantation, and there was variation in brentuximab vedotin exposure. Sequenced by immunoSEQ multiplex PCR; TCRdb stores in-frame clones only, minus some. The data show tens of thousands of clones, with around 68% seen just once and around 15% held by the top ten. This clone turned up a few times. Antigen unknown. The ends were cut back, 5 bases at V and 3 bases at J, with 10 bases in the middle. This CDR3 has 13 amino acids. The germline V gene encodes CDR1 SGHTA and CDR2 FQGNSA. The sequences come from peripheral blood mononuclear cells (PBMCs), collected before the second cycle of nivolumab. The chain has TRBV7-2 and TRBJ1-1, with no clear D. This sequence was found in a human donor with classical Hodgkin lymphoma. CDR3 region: CASSRRADTEAFF. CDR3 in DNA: TGTGCCAGCAGCCGCCGGGCGGACACTGAAGCTTTCTTT.